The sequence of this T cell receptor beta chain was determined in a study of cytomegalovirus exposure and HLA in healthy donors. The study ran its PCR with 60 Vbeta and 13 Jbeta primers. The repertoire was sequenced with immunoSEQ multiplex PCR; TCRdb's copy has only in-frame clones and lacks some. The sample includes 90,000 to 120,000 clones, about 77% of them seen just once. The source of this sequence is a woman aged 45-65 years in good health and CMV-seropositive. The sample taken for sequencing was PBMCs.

CDR3 sequence: CASSPDRGSYNEQFF. CDR3 sequence (DNA): TGTGCCAGCAGTCCCGACAGGGGGTCGTACAATGAGCAGTTCTTC. The J gene is TRBJ2-1, the V gene TRBV2; 9 bases are a match to TRBD1. Germline V CDR1 and CDR2: SNHLY, FYNNEI. V dropped 5 bases and J dropped 4; count of bases not matched to a gene: 6. The CDR3 length is 15 residues.